This TCR beta chain derives from a study of early T cells in non-severe SARS-CoV-2 infection. Using its own MiXCR run on the 5' RACE reads, TCRdb lists one record per CDR3 protein. The sample lists approximately 70,000 distinct CDR3 sequences; 12% were seen once. The CDR3 spans 12 residues. Germline V gene sequence: CDR1 SQVTM, CDR2 ANQGSEA. This clonotype was observed once. The junction departs from the called germline gene at one end, perhaps through a read error. This chain joins TRBV29-1 and TRBJ1-2; 9 bases align to TRBD1. This sequence was found in an adult who was a healthcare worker with PCR-confirmed SARS-CoV-2 infection or an uninfected control (not recorded which). The source material was whole blood. Here the CDR3 reads CSVWTGVYSYTF. Here the CDR3 DNA reads TGCAGCGTGTGGACAGGGGTCTATAGCTACACCTTC.